Detailed here is one T cell receptor beta chain. The data were obtained in a study of metastatic and nonmetastatic thyroid tumors. About the study: Comparison of repertoires was carried out across blood and tumor or nodule tissue from malignant and benign thyroid patients.

TCRdb ran MiXCR on the PCR reads. The table shows approximately 32,000 clones, with 20% to 25% occurring only once. None of the patients had undergone any treatment ahead of thyroid surgery. Between the trimmed V and J ends, which lost 1 base and 0 bases, there was a span of 10 bases. Germline V CDR1 and CDR2: MNHNS, SASEGT. The length of the CDR3 is 17 residues. Sequencing was done on a sample of tumor tissue. The chain combines TRBV6-1 with TRBJ1-6, with D uncertain. This TCR derives from a male donor with papillary thyroid cancer or a benign thyroid nodule (not recorded which). Some clones in this sample may be carry-over from other donors' samples. The CDR3 sequence is CASSEGAANSYNSPLHF. CDR3 nucleotide sequence: TGTGCCAGCAGTGAAGGGGCCGCAAACTCCTATAATTCACCCCTCCACTTT.